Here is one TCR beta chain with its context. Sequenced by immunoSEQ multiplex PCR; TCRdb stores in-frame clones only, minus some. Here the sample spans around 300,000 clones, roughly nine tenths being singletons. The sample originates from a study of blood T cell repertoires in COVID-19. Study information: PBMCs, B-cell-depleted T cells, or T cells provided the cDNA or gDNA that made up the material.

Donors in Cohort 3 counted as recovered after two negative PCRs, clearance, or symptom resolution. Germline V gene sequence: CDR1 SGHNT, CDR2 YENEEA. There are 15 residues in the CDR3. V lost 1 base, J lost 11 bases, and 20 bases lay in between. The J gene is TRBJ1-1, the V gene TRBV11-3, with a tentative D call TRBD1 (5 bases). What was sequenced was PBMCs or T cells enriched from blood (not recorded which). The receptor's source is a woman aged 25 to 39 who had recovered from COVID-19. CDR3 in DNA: TGTGCCAGCAGCTTAGGGTTTGGGGGGACGGGTGAGGCTTTCTTT. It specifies CASSLGFGGTGEAFF.